This entry lists 25 T cell receptor beta chains sequenced from one sample in a study of blood T cell repertoires in COVID-19. Only in-frame clones appear in the TCRdb table, and some are missing; sequencing was by immunoSEQ multiplex PCR. The sample includes 350,000 to 450,000 clones, roughly 86% seen only once; the top ten take 1.5% to 2%. The sample consisted of PBMCs or T cells enriched from blood (not recorded which). Receptors originate from a man in his forties in a cohort exposed to, infected with or recovered from COVID-19 (not recorded which).

This clone occurred once. V usage is TRBV5-1 and J usage is TRBJ2-5, with 13 bases fitting TRBD2. The germline gives CDR1 SGHRS, CDR2 YFSETQ. V lost 5 bases and J lost 2; bases outside the gene matches: 6. The CDR3 loop spans 16 amino acids. Here the CDR3 DNA reads TGCGCCAGCAGGGGGACTAGCGGGAAGTCGCAAGAGACCCAGTACTTC. This sequence encodes CASRGTSGKSQETQYF.

This clone has a handful of counts. The CDR3 is CASSPGQGANNEQFF. The CDR3 DNA reads as TGCGCCAGCAGCCCAGGACAGGGGGCGAATAATGAGCAGTTCTTC. J is TRBJ2-1 and V is TRBV4-1; 11 bases are a match to TRBD1. V dropped 4 bases and J dropped 7; count of bases not matched to a gene: 6. The CDR3 has 15 amino acids. Germline V gene sequence: CDR1 MGHRA, CDR2 YSYEKL.

The chain is built from TRBV5-5 and TRBJ1-5, with 8 bases that match TRBD1. The CDR3 contains 14 residues. The germline gives CDR1 SGHKS, CDR2 YYEKEE (reference sequence). Trimming cost V 4 bases and J 7 bases; bases outside gene matches: 7. In nucleotides, the CDR3 is TGTGCCAGCAGCCGGACAGGGTCGGGGCAGCCCCAGCATTTT. It specifies CASSRTGSGQPQHF.

The chain couples TRBV6-5 to TRBJ1-5, with TRBD1 as a possible D gene (5 bases). This CDR3 is 14 amino acids long. Per germline, CDR1 MNHEY and CDR2 SVGAGI. V was cut by 5 bases and J by 0 bases, with 8 bases left in between. CDR3 loop: CASSPGNSNQPQHF. CDR3 bases: TGTGCCAGCAGTCCAGGGAATAGCAATCAGCCCCAGCATTTT.

V gene TRBV27 combines with J gene TRBJ2-1; TRBD2 matches at 10 bases. Germline V gene sequence: CDR1 MNHEY, CDR2 SMNVEV (reference sequence). Germline trimming cut 5 bases from V and 8 bases from J; bases unmatched to any gene: 12. The CDR3 has 16 amino acids. The CDR3 DNA follows: TGTGCCAGCAGTATCAACCCTAGCGGGAGAGGCCATGAGCAGTTCTTC. Its protein is CASSINPSGRGHEQFF.

CDR3 in amino acids: CASSLAGTGTYEQYF. As DNA, the CDR3 is TGTGCCAGCAGTTTAGCCGGGACAGGAACCTACGAGCAGTACTTC. The chain recombines TRBV28 with TRBJ2-7; TRBD1 matches at 8 bases. Germline trimming cut 2 bases from V and 2 bases from J; bases unmatched to any gene: 5. Germline CDR1 reads MDHEN; CDR2 reads SYDVKM. CDR3 length equals 15 residues. The full variable domain, its missing parts supplied by reference TRBV28 and TRBJ2-7, is DVKVTQSSRYLVKRTGEKVFLECVQDMDHENMFWYRQDPGLGLRLIYFSYDVKMKEKGDIPEGYSVSREKKERFSLILESASTNQTSMYLCASSLAGTGTYEQYFGPGTRLTVT.

The chain joins TRBV10-2 to TRBJ1-5; D is undetermined. There are 17 residues in the CDR3. V was cut by 2 bases and J by 0 bases, with 14 bases left in between. Germline CDR1 is WSHSY and CDR2 is SAAADI. The CDR3 sequence: CASSERSGGISNQPQHF. In nucleotides, the CDR3 is TGCGCCAGCAGTGAGAGGTCAGGAGGAATTAGCAATCAGCCCCAGCATTTT.

V and J are TRBV4-1 and TRBJ2-3, with D maybe TRBD1 (6 bases). The germline V gene has CDR1 MGHRA and CDR2 YSYEKL. This CDR3 spans 14 amino acids. The V end lost 1 base, the J end lost 4 bases, and 9 bases lay between the germline ends. The CDR3 DNA is TGCGCCAGCAGCCAAGTCCCAGGGGCAGATACGCAGTATTTT. Amino acids: CASSQVPGADTQYF.

The chain combines TRBV6-5 with TRBJ2-7; 11 nucleotides line up with TRBD2. This CDR3 has 14 amino acids. J lost 0 bases, V lost 7 bases, and 2 bases had no gene match. Germline CDR1 is MNHEY and CDR2 is SVGAGI. CDR3 DNA: TGTGCCAGCAAAACTAGCGGGAGCTCCTACGAGCAGTACTTC. As protein: CASKTSGSSYEQYF.

V usage is TRBV10-3 and J usage is TRBJ2-7; TRBD2 matches 10 bases. Germline CDR1 reads ENHRY; CDR2 reads SYGVKD. V dropped 11 bases and J dropped 2; count of bases not matched to a gene: 6. The CDR3 has 13 residues. The CDR3 protein is CAGAGGPPYEQYF. Here the CDR3 DNA reads TGTGCCGGAGCGGGAGGGCCACCCTACGAGCAGTACTTC.

J is TRBJ2-7 and V is TRBV29-1; possibly TRBD1 for D (5 bases). The CDR3 is made up of 13 amino acids. Germline lookup yields CDR1 SQVTM and CDR2 ANQGSEA. Trimming removed 0 bases at V and 2 bases at J, with 8 bases between. CDR3 in amino acids: CSVEDRQTYEQYF. CDR3 nucleotides: TGCAGCGTTGAAGATCGACAGACCTACGAGCAGTACTTC.

The chain has TRBV7-9 and TRBJ2-1; the D is unclear. The CDR3 extends over 14 amino acids. Per the germline V gene, CDR1 is SEHNR and CDR2 is FQNEAQ (reference sequence). Deletions cut 0 bases from V and 4 bases from J, with 7 bases between. The CDR3 sequence: CASSLAFSYNEQFF. The CDR3 DNA reads as TGTGCCAGCAGCTTAGCGTTTTCATACAATGAGCAGTTCTTC.

The sample holds a few counts of this clone. The CDR3 DNA sequence: TGTGCCAGCATCCCCAGGGGATCGCCTGGAAACACCATATATTTT. Protein: CASIPRGSPGNTIYF. V usage is TRBV5-6 and J usage is TRBJ1-3, with D possibly being TRBD1 (6 bases). The germline V and J ends were trimmed by 6 bases and 2 bases, with 15 bases remaining between them. This CDR3 contains 15 residues. CDR1 SGHDT and CDR2 YYEEEE come from the germline V gene.

The chain joins TRBV7-6 to TRBJ2-1; 9 positions agree with TRBD2. CDR1 is SGHVS, CDR2 FNYEAQ, per germline. The CDR3 is made up of 17 amino acids. V trimming: 1 base; J trimming: 2 bases; junction bases outside the gene matches: 6. The chain's CDR3 is CASSLGPGGRAYNEQFF. The CDR3, as DNA: TGTGCCAGCAGCTTAGGTCCTGGCGGGAGGGCCTACAATGAGCAGTTCTTC.

The chain employs TRBV9 and TRBJ2-1, with 13 nucleotides matching TRBD2. V was clipped by 4 bases and J by 0 bases; unmatched bases: 4. Germline CDR1 reads SGDLS; CDR2 reads YYNGEE. CDR3 size: 17 residues. The CDR3 spells CASSPRTSGSSYNEQFF. The CDR3 nucleotides are TGTGCCAGCAGCCCACGGACTAGCGGGAGCTCCTACAATGAGCAGTTCTTC.

This chain uses TRBV27 with TRBJ1-1; D possibly corresponds to TRBD1 (5 bases). V lost 3 bases, J lost 0 bases, and 8 bases lay in between. The germline V gene encodes CDR1 MNHEY and CDR2 SMNVEV (reference sequence). This CDR3 spans 14 amino acids. The CDR3 bases are TGTGCCAGCAGTTTCGGGGGGATGAACACTGAAGCTTTCTTT. Its translation: CASSFGGMNTEAFF.

The rearrangement links TRBV6-5 to TRBJ1-2, with D maybe TRBD1 (5 bases). This CDR3 spans 12 amino acids. Germline CDR1 and CDR2: MNHEY and SVGAGI. Trimming removed 7 bases at V and 3 bases at J, with 9 bases between. The CDR3 sequence is CASKQTDYGYTF. The DNA of the CDR3 is TGTGCCAGCAAACAGACAGACTATGGCTACACCTTC.

The rearrangement links TRBV5-4 to TRBJ2-5; 9 positions match TRBD2. The CDR3 extends over 15 amino acids. V gave up 2 bases and J gave up 6 bases; unmatched junction bases: 8. Per germline, CDR1 SGHNT and CDR2 YYREEE (reference sequence). The DNA for the CDR3 is TGTGCCAGCAGCTTTATAGCGGGAGATAGCCAGACCCAGTACTTC. This codes for CASSFIAGDSQTQYF. Drawing the rest from reference TRBV5-4 and TRBJ2-5, the complete variable domain is ETGVTQSPTHLIKTRGQQVTLRCSSQSGHNTVSWYQQALGQGPQFIFQYYREEENGRGNFPPRFSGLQFPNYSSELNVNALELDDSALYLCASSFIAGDSQTQYFGPGTRLLVL.

The V call is TRBV5-1, the J call TRBJ2-2, with 10 bases matching TRBD1. Looked up from germline, CDR1 is SGHRS and CDR2 is YFSETQ. This CDR3 contains 16 residues. V lost 1 base, J lost 5 bases, and 5 bases stayed unmatched. CDR3 amino acids: CASSLTRQGATGELFF. CDR3 coding DNA: TGCGCCAGCAGCTTGACAAGACAGGGGGCGACCGGGGAGCTGTTTTTT.

The gene calls are TRBV28 and TRBJ2-5; TRBD1 is a possible D gene (6 bases). V gave up 5 bases and J gave up 3 bases, with 13 bases separating them. Germline CDR1 reads MDHEN; CDR2 reads SYDVKM. This CDR3 has 14 amino acids. CDR3 region: CASSGGQQKETQYF. The CDR3, as DNA: TGTGCCAGCAGTGGAGGACAGCAAAAAGAGACCCAGTACTTC. Full variable domain (missing parts from reference TRBV28 and TRBJ2-5): DVKVTQSSRYLVKRTGEKVFLECVQDMDHENMFWYRQDPGLGLRLIYFSYDVKMKEKGDIPEGYSVSREKKERFSLILESASTNQTSMYLCASSGGQQKETQYFGPGTRLLVL.

Only one count was recorded for this clone. The chain employs TRBV18 and TRBJ2-7; 8 nucleotides align to TRBD1. The ends lost 5 bases at V and 0 bases at J; junction bases unmatched: 9. CDR3 size: 16 residues. Germline V gives CDR1 KGHSH, CDR2 LQKENI. The CDR3 DNA reads as TGTGCCAGCTCATCCTTAACAGGGGGTTCCTCCTACGAGCAGTACTTC. It yields the protein CASSSLTGGSSYEQYF.

The rearrangement joins TRBV12-5 to TRBJ1-5; D perhaps matches TRBD1 (5 bases). The CDR3 spans 13 residues. V was pared by 7 bases and J by 6 bases, with 13 bases between. Germline loops: CDR1 LGHNT, CDR2 FRNRAP. The CDR3 DNA reads TGTGCTAGTGCGGACCAGGGTCCTCAGCCCCAGCATTTT. Residues: CASADQGPQPQHF.

The chain recombines TRBV5-1 with TRBJ1-2; 9 bases agree with TRBD1. The CDR3 spans 17 residues. The V and J ends lost 6 bases and 0 bases, in that order; junction bases with no gene match: 12. In germline, CDR1 is SGHRS, CDR2 YFSETQ. The CDR3 DNA reads as TGCGCCAGCAACGTTGGGGGACAGGGAGCATCTAACTATGGCTACACCTTC. Translating it yields CASNVGGQGASNYGYTF.

This chain links TRBV9 with TRBJ2-1, with 10 bases that match TRBD2. This CDR3 comprises 15 residues. Trimming cost V 0 bases and J 9 bases; bases outside gene matches: 6. Germline CDR1 and CDR2: SGDLS and YYNGEE. DNA of the CDR3: TGTGCCAGCAGCGTAGCACTAGCGGGGCTCGGTGAGCAGTTCTTC. Its translation: CASSVALAGLGEQFF.

A few counts support this clone. The chain uses TRBV7-3 and TRBJ1-5, with D hard to call. Trimming left V 5 bases short and J 0 bases short, with 14 bases between. Germline V gene data show CDR1 as SGHTA and CDR2 as FQGTGA. This CDR3 spans 16 amino acids. The CDR3 nucleotides read TGTGCCAGCAGCGCCCGCCGACAATATAGCAATCAGCCCCAGCATTTT. Residues: CASSARRQYSNQPQHF.